The present T cell receptor beta chain was sequenced within a study of blood T cell repertoires in COVID-19. Across the whole study: Spain, Italy and the United States supplied samples that represented acute and convalescent COVID-19. The cDNA or gDNA used as material had been derived from T cells, B-cell-depleted T cells, or PBMCs.

Per the study methods: Quantification of nucleated cells was approximated via reference gene primer amplification. Repertoires were generated with immunoSEQ multiplex PCR, while TCRdb's copy carries only in-frame clones and drops some. V and J calls and clone size come straight from that table; D and trimming were deduced from the DNA. The table records a few hundred thousand clones, approximately 77% of them present only once. Per germline, CDR1 MNHEY and CDR2 SVGAGI. The CDR3 totals 14 residues. With 5 bases removed from V and 1 base from J, the gap between germline ends came to 11 bases. The chain joins TRBV6-5 to TRBJ1-1, with TRBD1 as a possible D gene (6 bases). The source material was peripheral blood. The receptor was isolated from a woman over 75 with acute or convalescent COVID-19. Here the CDR3 reads CASSRDMSNTEAFF. CDR3 nucleotide sequence: TGTGCCAGCAGTAGGGACATGTCGAACACTGAAGCTTTCTTT.